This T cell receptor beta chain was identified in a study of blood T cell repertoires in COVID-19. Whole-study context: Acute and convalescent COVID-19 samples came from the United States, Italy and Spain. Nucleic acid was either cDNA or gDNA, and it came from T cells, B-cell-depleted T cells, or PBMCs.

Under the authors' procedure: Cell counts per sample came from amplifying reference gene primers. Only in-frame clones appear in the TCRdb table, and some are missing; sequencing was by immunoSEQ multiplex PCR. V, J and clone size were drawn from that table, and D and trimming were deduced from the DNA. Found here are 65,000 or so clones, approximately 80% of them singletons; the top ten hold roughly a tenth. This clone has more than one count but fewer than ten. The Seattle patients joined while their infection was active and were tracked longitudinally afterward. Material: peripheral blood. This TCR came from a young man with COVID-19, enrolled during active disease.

The DNA of the CDR3 is TGTGCCAGCACCGGGACAGGGGCCTACGAGCAGTACTTC. Translation gives CASTGTGAYEQYF. This sequence joins TRBV6-5 and TRBJ2-7, with 10 bases lining up with TRBD1. V lost 7 bases, J lost 2 bases, and 2 bases stayed unmatched. The CDR3 has 13 amino acids. Germline CDR1 and CDR2: MNHEY and SVGAGI.